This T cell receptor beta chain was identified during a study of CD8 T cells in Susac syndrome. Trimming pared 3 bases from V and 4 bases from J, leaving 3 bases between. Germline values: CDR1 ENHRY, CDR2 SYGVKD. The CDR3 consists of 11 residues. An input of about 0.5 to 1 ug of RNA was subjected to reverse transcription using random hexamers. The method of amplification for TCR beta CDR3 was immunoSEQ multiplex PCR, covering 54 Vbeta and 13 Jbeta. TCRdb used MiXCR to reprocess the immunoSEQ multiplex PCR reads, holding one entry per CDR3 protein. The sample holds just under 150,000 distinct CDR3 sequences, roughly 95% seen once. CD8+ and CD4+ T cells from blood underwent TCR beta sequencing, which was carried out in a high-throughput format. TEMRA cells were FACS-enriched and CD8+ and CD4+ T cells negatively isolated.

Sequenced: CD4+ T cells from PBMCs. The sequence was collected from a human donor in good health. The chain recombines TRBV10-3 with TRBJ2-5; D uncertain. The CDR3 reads CAISDIETQYF. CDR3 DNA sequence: TGTGCCATCAGTGACATAGAGACCCAGTACTTC.